Below, 21 T cell receptor beta chains from the same sample are listed, as sequenced in a study of cytomegalovirus exposure and HLA in healthy donors. The PCR ran on 60 Vbeta and 13 Jbeta primers. The assay was immunoSEQ multiplex PCR, and TCRdb's table has in-frame clones only and misses some. The sample includes about 92,000 clones, around 70% seen only once; the top ten take approximately 2.7%. The sample comprised PBMCs. Receptors originate from a man aged 45 to 65 in good health and CMV-seronegative.

The V and J genes are TRBV4-3 and TRBJ2-3; 11 positions match TRBD2. Germline CDR1 is LGHNA and CDR2 is YSLEER. The V gene end was trimmed by 3 bases and the J gene end by 3 bases; junction bases not matched to a gene: 8. The CDR3 loop spans 17 amino acids. The CDR3 coding sequence is TGCGCCAGCAGCCAGCGCGGAACTAGCGGGGGAACAGATACGCAGTATTTT. Protein sequence: CASSQRGTSGGTDTQYF.

This chain links TRBV18 with TRBJ2-7; TRBD2 matches at 13 bases. The CDR3 runs 16 residues. J gave up 7 bases and V 6 bases, and 12 bases lay outside the gene matches. Germline V gene lookup returns CDR1 KGHSH and CDR2 LQKENI. CDR3 in amino acids: CASSLTSGRALEEQYV. The CDR3 region has the DNA TGTGCCAGCTCCCTTACTAGCGGGAGGGCCTTGGAGGAGCAGTACGTC.

CDR3 sequence reads: CASSRVAGGGVGEQFF. The CDR3 DNA sequence: TGTGCCAGCAGCCGTGTAGCGGGAGGAGGTGTAGGTGAGCAGTTCTTC. V and J are TRBV7-3 and TRBJ2-1, with 10 bases lining up with TRBD2. In germline, CDR1 is SGHTA, CDR2 FQGTGA. The CDR3 has 16 residues. V lost 5 bases to trimming and J lost 9 bases; unmatched junction nucleotides: 13.

V and J are TRBV5-5 and TRBJ2-7; 15 nucleotides agree with TRBD2. The CDR3 is 18 amino acids. V was clipped by 4 bases and J by 6 bases; unmatched bases: 14. CDR1 is SGHKS and CDR2 is YYEKEE in the germline V gene (reference sequence). The DNA of the CDR3 is TGTGCCAGCAGCACCGAGGCGGGACTAGCGGGGGGAGCTCGCGAGCAGTACTTC. It translates to CASSTEAGLAGGAREQYF.

The V and J genes are TRBV7-2 and TRBJ1-1, with unresolved D. The germline V gene has CDR1 SGHTA and CDR2 FQGNSA. V gave up 2 bases and J gave up 7 bases, with 11 bases separating them. CDR3 length: 13 residues. CDR3 nucleotides: TGTGCCAGCAGCTTACTCACGCGACTTGAAGCTTTCTTT. Amino acid sequence: CASSLLTRLEAFF.

The rearrangement links TRBV5-1 to TRBJ1-4, with D hard to call. This CDR3 contains 15 residues. CDR1 and CDR2 (germline): SGHRS, YFSETQ. Between the trimmed V and J ends, which lost 6 bases and 7 bases, there was a span of 19 bases. The CDR3 DNA is TGCGCCAGCACATCGGACCCCGGGAGGACTGAAAAACTGTTTTTT. Protein product: CASTSDPGRTEKLFF. The full variable domain, rest sourced from reference TRBV5-1 and TRBJ1-4, is KAGVTQTPRYLIKTRGQQVTLSCSPISGHRSVSWYQQTPGQGLQFLFEYFSETQRNKGNFPGRFSGRQFSNSRSEMNVSTLELGDSALYLCASTSDPGRTEKLFFGSGTQLSVL.

The chain carries TRBV25-1 and TRBJ2-7, with D unclear. Trimming left V 10 bases short and J 2 bases short, with 18 bases between. Germline lookup yields CDR1 MGHDK and CDR2 SYGVNS. This CDR3 has 14 residues. The chain's CDR3 is CATKRSYVTYEQYV. CDR3 nucleotides: TGTGCCACAAAGAGGTCTTATGTCACCTACGAGCAGTACGTC.

The J gene is TRBJ2-3, the V gene TRBV5-4, with TRBD2 identical over 8 bases. This CDR3 is built from 14 residues. Germline loops: CDR1 SGHNT, CDR2 YYREEE (reference sequence). V was pared by 6 bases and J by 3 bases, with 6 bases of the junction left unmatched. The CDR3 DNA sequence: TGTGCCAGCACCCAGCGGGGGCGGACAGATACGCAGTATTTT. Protein: CASTQRGRTDTQYF.

The V and J genes are TRBV9 and TRBJ2-7; TRBD1 is a possible D gene (6 bases). The CDR3 covers 14 residues. CDR1 and CDR2 from the germline V gene are SGDLS and YYNGEE. V shed 5 bases and J shed 5 bases, with 17 bases lying between them. CDR3 region: CASSFGQGIDEQYF. CDR3 nucleotides: TGTGCCAGCAGTTTTGGGCAGGGGATCGACGAGCAGTACTTC.

The CDR3 spells CASSLPGLAGEEDTQYF. Here the CDR3 DNA reads TGTGCCAGCAGCCTCCCAGGACTAGCGGGGGAGGAGGATACGCAGTATTTT. The rearrangement uses TRBV4-2 and TRBJ2-3; 13 positions match TRBD2. J was trimmed by 6 bases and V by 4 bases; bases with no gene match: 10. The CDR3 has 17 residues. The germline V gene encodes CDR1 LGHNA and CDR2 YNFKEQ.

The chain combines TRBV7-2 with TRBJ2-1, with D possibly being TRBD1 (6 bases). The V end was cut by 1 base, the J end by 4 bases, with 11 bases between. CDR3 length: 15 residues. Germline loops: CDR1 SGHTA, CDR2 FQGNSA. CDR3 protein: CASSLVGGGYNEQFF. The CDR3 region has the DNA TGTGCCAGCAGCTTAGTAGGGGGTGGGTACAATGAGCAGTTCTTC.

The chain uses TRBV5-1 and TRBJ1-1; a possible D gene is TRBD1 (6 bases). The CDR3 is 15 residues long. The V end was cut by 1 base, the J end by 2 bases, with 12 bases between. Germline values: CDR1 SGHRS, CDR2 YFSETQ. The CDR3 DNA reads TGCGCCAGCAGCTTGAGTCCAGGGGCAAACACTGAAGCTTTCTTT. Translated: CASSLSPGANTEAFF.

CDR3 nucleotides: TGTGCCAGCAGCAAAGGAATCGGACAGATCCACGAGCAGTACTTC. Its translation is CASSKGIGQIHEQYF. The rearrangement uses TRBV5-8 and TRBJ2-7; tentative D call: TRBD1 (6 bases). Trimming removed 4 bases from V and 5 bases from J, with 19 bases in between. The CDR3 extends over 15 amino acids. CDR1 is SGHTS, CDR2 YDEGEE, per germline.

The gene calls are TRBV5-6 and TRBJ1-6; the match to TRBD1 covers 8 bases. Per the germline V gene, CDR1 is SGHDT and CDR2 is YYEEEE. The ends lost 0 bases at V and 10 bases at J; junction bases unmatched: 6. The CDR3 length is 15 residues. CDR3 DNA sequence: TGTGCCAGCAGCTTGGGGACAGGGATAGGATCACCCCTCCACTTT. Amino acid sequence: CASSLGTGIGSPLHF. Full variable domain (outside the CDR3, taken from reference TRBV5-6 and TRBJ1-6): DAGVTQSPTHLIKTRGQQVTLRCSPKSGHDTVSWYQQALGQGPQFIFQYYEEEERQRGNFPDRFSGHQFPNYSSELNVNALLLGDSALYLCASSLGTGIGSPLHFGNGTRLTVT.

This clone was counted only a few times. The V call is TRBV9, the J call TRBJ2-5; 12 nucleotides match TRBD2. Germline lookup yields CDR1 SGDLS and CDR2 YYNGEE. The trim removed 2 bases at V and 4 bases at J, leaving 3 bases unmatched. This CDR3 is 15 amino acids long. The CDR3: CASSVGTSGLETQYF. In nucleotides, the CDR3 is TGTGCCAGCAGCGTCGGGACTAGCGGGTTAGAGACCCAGTACTTC. Full variable domain (remainder filled in from reference TRBV9 and TRBJ2-5): DSGVTQTPKHLITATGQRVTLRCSPRSGDLSVYWYQQSLDQGLQFLIQYYNGEERAKGNILERFSAQQFPDLHSELNLSSLELGDSALYFCASSVGTSGLETQYFGPGTRLLVL.

The CDR3 loop reads CASSVSPGAGADTQYF. DNA of the CDR3: TGTGCCAGCAGCGTATCACCGGGGGCGGGAGCAGATACGCAGTATTTT. This chain links TRBV9 with TRBJ2-3; D is possibly TRBD2 (7 bases). Germline CDR1 reads SGDLS; CDR2 reads YYNGEE. Trimming shortened V by 1 base and J by 4 bases, and 16 bases separated the two germline ends. The CDR3 sequence is 16 residues long.

This chain connects TRBV30 to TRBJ1-6; D not certain. This CDR3 has 13 amino acids. CDR1 and CDR2 (germline): GTSNPN, SVGIG (reference sequence). V dropped 3 bases and J dropped 8 bases, with 11 bases sitting between them. In DNA, the CDR3 is TGTGCCTGGAGGCCCCTGGCCCATTCACCCCTCCACTTT. Translation gives CAWRPLAHSPLHF.

The chain combines TRBV6-6 with TRBJ1-2, with TRBD1 as a possible D gene (6 bases). V gave up 6 bases and J gave up 0 bases, with 11 bases separating them. This CDR3 comprises 14 residues. Germline V lookup: CDR1 MNHNY, CDR2 SVGAGI (reference sequence). The CDR3 is CASRLQGTNYGYTF. The CDR3 DNA reads TGTGCCAGCAGATTGCAGGGGACTAACTATGGCTACACCTTC.

The chain recombines TRBV12-1 with TRBJ2-7; the DNA was not compared with TRBD1, the D call given in the table. TRBV12-1 is a pseudogene locus. This CDR3 contains 13 residues. DNA of the CDR3: TGTGCCAGCAGACCGGGACAGGGCCACGAGCAGTACTTC. It encodes CASRPGQGHEQYF.

The rearrangement joins TRBV5-1 to TRBJ2-1, with a possible D match to TRBD1 (6 bases). The CDR3 is 14 residues long. The germline gives CDR1 SGHRS, CDR2 YFSETQ. Trimming left V 4 bases short and J 0 bases short, with 8 bases between. CDR3 protein: CASSPDSSYNEQFF. For the CDR3, the DNA is TGCGCCAGCAGCCCGGACAGCTCCTACAATGAGCAGTTCTTC.

The chain recombines TRBV6-6 with TRBJ2-5; 9 bases line up with TRBD2. CDR1 is MNHNY, CDR2 SVGAGI, per germline (reference sequence). The V and J ends lost 7 bases and 5 bases, in that order; junction bases with no gene match: 11. This CDR3 spans 15 amino acids. CDR3 sequence (DNA): TGTGCCAGCACCCGGGCGGGGGGGGTTCTCGAGACCCAGTACTTC. Its translation is CASTRAGGVLETQYF.